The clone carrying this T cell receptor (beta chain) has a handful of counts. As processed by the authors: Scientists estimated how many nucleated cells there were by amplifying reference gene primers. Some clones are missing from TCRdb's copy, which holds only in-frame ones; the method was immunoSEQ multiplex PCR. V and J calls and clone size are those listed in that table; D and trimming were worked out from the DNA. The sample has about 81,000 clones; 75% to 90% are singletons. This CDR3 has 14 amino acids. The J segment lost 5 bases and the V segment lost 0 bases, leaving 2 bases of the junction unmatched. Germline V gives CDR1 LGHDT, CDR2 YNNKEL (reference sequence). This record belongs to a study of blood T cell repertoires in COVID-19.

The chain combines TRBV3-1 (or the pseudogene TRBV3-2) with TRBJ1-2; TRBD1 matches 8 bases. The sequenced sample was peripheral blood. The origin of this receptor is a man between 65 and 85 years old with active or convalescent COVID-19. The CDR3 DNA reads TGTGCCAGCAGCCAAGAGGGGACAGGTTATGGCTACACCTTC. It encodes CASSQEGTGYGYTF.